This TCR beta chain was identified during a study of blood T cell repertoires in COVID-19. Assay used: immunoSEQ multiplex PCR; TCRdb lists only in-frame clones, some missing. The repertoire consists of nearly 350,000 clones, with 87% occurring once and the leading ten covering about 6.3%. This CDR3 has 14 amino acids. V shed 7 bases, J shed 3 bases, and the junction held 5 bases outside the gene matches. Germline V gene data show CDR1 as MNHEY and CDR2 as SMNVEV (reference sequence). This rearrangement joins TRBV27 to TRBJ1-5; TRBD1 aligns across 8 bases. This TCR was sampled from a woman aged 50 to 60 with COVID-19, enrolled during active disease. The sequenced sample consisted of peripheral blood. The CDR3 loop is CASKQGVNNQPQHF. The CDR3, as DNA: TGTGCCAGCAAACAGGGGGTGAACAATCAGCCCCAGCATTTT.